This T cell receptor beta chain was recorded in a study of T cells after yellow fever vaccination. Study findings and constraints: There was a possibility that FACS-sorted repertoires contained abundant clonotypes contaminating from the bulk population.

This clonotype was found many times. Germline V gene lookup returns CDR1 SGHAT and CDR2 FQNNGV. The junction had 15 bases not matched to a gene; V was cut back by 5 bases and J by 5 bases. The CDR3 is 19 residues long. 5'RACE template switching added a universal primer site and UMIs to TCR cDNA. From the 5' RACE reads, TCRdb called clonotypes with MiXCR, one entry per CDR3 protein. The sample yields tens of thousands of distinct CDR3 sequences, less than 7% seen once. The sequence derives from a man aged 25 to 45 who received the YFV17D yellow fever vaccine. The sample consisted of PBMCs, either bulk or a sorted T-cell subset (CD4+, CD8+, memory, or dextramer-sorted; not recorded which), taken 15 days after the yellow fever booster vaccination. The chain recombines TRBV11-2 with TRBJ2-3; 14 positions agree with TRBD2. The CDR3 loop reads CASSIRLGTSGSSQDTQYF. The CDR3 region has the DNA TGTGCCAGCAGCATCCGGTTAGGGACTAGCGGGAGTTCTCAAGATACGCAGTATTTT.